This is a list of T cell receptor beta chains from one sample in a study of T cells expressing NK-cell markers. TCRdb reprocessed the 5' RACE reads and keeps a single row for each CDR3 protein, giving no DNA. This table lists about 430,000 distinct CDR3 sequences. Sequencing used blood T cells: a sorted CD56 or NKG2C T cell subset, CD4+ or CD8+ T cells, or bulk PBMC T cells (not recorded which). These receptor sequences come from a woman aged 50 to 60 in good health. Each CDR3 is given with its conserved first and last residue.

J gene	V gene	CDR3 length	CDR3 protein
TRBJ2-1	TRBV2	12	CASRPTFSEQFF
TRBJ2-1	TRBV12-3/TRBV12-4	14	CASSRGLQYNEQFF
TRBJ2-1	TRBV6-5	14	CASTRAGSYNEQFF
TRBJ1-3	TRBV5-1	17	CASSQRQVGLSGNTIYF
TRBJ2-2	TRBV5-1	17	CASLPAGGPSSVGELFF
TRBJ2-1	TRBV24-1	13	CATSAMDRLEQFF
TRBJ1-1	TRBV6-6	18	CASSYNRDRGGRNTEAFF
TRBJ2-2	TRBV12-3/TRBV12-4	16	CASSFLPAGSAGELFF
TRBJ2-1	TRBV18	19	CASSPGTGAGRRSYNEQFF
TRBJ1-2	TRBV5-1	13	CASSSDGNYGYTF
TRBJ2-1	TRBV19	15	CASSEGAGPYNEQFF
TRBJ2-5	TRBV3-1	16	CASSVGPAPVGETQYF
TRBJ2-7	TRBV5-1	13	CASSLKRESEQYF
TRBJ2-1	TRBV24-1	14	CATSDFASGNEQFF
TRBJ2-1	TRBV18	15	CASSPGYSSYNEQFF
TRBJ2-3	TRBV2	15	CASRFRFASTDTQYF
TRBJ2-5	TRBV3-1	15	CASLWARSKQETQYF
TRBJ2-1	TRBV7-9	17	CASSSLAGESSYNEQFF
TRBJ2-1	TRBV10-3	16	CAISEQWTSGRNEQFF
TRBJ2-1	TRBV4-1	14	CASSQRDSPNEQFF
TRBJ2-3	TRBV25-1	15	CASDGGSINTDTQYF
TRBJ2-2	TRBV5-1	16	CASSLPSGTITGELFF
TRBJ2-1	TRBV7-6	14	CASSLSGLRNEQFF
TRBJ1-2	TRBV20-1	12	CSASPNHYGYTF
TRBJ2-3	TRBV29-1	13	CSVRASGVDTQYF
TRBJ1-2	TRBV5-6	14	CASNWWGAAPGYTF
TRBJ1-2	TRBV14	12	CASSPPGPTDTF
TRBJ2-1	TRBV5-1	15	CASSFRQGLYNEQFF
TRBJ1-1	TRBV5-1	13	CASSLPGVTEAFF
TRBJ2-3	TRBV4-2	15	CASTLSRLSTDTQYF
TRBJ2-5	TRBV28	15	CASTASGRAGETQYF
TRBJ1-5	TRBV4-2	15	CASSQQGQGNQPQHF
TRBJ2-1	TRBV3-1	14	CASSGTSGYNEQFF